The 8 T cell receptor beta chains below come from one sample, sequenced in a study of tumor-infiltrating lymphocytes in primary liver carcinoma. Blood RNA originated from unsorted whole blood, with germline DNA additionally extracted. The authors made TCR beta cDNA from 500 ng total RNA with a constant-region primer. Slightly modified ARM-PCR served as the procedure for the TCR beta libraries. These libraries came from three rounds of nested multiplex PCR. TRBV1-TRBV30 forward primers and a C-beta reverse primer were used in the first two PCR rounds, which each ran for about 10 cycles. MiXCR, applied by TCRdb to the multiplex PCR reads, yields one record per CDR3 protein. The sample holds some 190,000 distinct CDR3 sequences, 50% to 75% seen once. Specimen: peripheral blood. The receptors shown here come from a middle-aged man with primary liver carcinoma and hepatitis B virus infection.

The J gene is TRBJ2-3, the V gene TRBV11-2; the D gene is possibly TRBD2 (6 bases). Germline CDR1 and CDR2: SGHAT and FQNNGV. Trimming cost V 7 bases and J 7 bases, with 24 bases left between them. This CDR3 has 16 residues. The CDR3 DNA is TGTGCCAGCATCCACGATACTAGCTGGTGTTGGAATACGCAGTATTTT. This encodes CASIHDTSWCWNTQYF. Drawing the rest from reference TRBV11-2 and TRBJ2-3, the complete variable domain is EAGVAQSPRYKIIEKRQSVAFWCNPISGHATLYWYQQILGQGPKLLIQFQNNGVVDDSQLPKDRFSAERLKGVDSTLKIQPAKLEDSAVYLCASIHDTSWCWNTQYFGPGTRLTVL.

Turning to this clonotype: One end of the junction varies from germline; a read error may be responsible. This sequence joins TRBV11-2 and TRBJ2-1, with no clear D. The CDR3 spans 15 residues. Germline V gene sequence: CDR1 SGHAT, CDR2 FQNNGV. The CDR3 spells CAISLASSSYSEQFF. CDR3 DNA: TGTGCCATCAGCTTGGCGTCGAGCTCCTACAGTGAGCAGTTCTTC.

Worth noting for this clonotype: At one of its ends the junction is not consistent with the germline gene, which may arise from a read error. The chain recombines TRBV29-1 with TRBJ2-2; D is tentatively TRBD1 or TRBD2 (5 bases each). CDR3 length: 13 residues. Looked up from germline, CDR1 is SQVTM and CDR2 is ANQGSEA. CDR3 residues: CSVVSRVPGKLFF. The CDR3 region has the DNA TGCAGCGTTGTTAGCAGGGTCCCCGGGAAGCTGTTTTTT.

Remarks on this clonotype: One junction end does not reproduce the germline sequence, and a read error may be involved. V gene TRBV30 combines with J gene TRBJ2-1; the D is unclear. Germline CDR1 GTSNPN, CDR2 SVGIG (reference sequence). This CDR3 contains 16 residues. CDR3 loop: CAWRGFWVSSYNEQFF. CDR3 in DNA: TGTGCCTGGAGGGGGTTCTGGGTTAGCTCCTACAATGAGCAGTTCTTT.

V is TRBV29-1 and J is TRBJ1-2, with D possibly TRBD1 on 6 matching bases. This CDR3 region has 11 residues. The germline V gene has CDR1 SQVTM and CDR2 ANQGSEA. V gave up 7 bases and J gave up 8 bases, with 14 bases separating them. As DNA, the CDR3 is TGCAGCGGACAGGCAACCTACGGCTACACCTTC. This gives the protein CSGQATYGYTF.

V and J are TRBV29-1 and TRBJ2-7, with a tentative D call TRBD2 (5 bases). V was clipped by 3 bases and J by 13 bases, with 28 bases between them. Germline V gene sequence: CDR1 SQVTM, CDR2 ANQGSEA. The CDR3 runs to 15 residues. The CDR3 sequence: CSVETAVGGSGGQYF. The CDR3, as DNA: TGCAGCGTTGAGACCGCTGTTGGTGGATCAGGCGGGCAATACTTC.

This clonotype came up many times. The rearrangement joins TRBV11-2 to TRBJ2-1; 10 nucleotides align to TRBD2. V was pared by 6 bases and J by 4 bases, with 6 bases of the junction left unmatched. This CDR3 has 15 amino acids. Germline CDR1 SGHAT, CDR2 FQNNGV. This CDR3 reads CASSSTSGEYNEQFF. The CDR3 nucleotides are TGTGCCAGCAGTTCCACTAGCGGGGAATACAATGAGCAGTTCTTC.

This clonotype was counted a few times. The junction and the germline gene differ at one end; a read error may be behind it. V usage is TRBV6-2 or TRBV6-3 and J usage is TRBJ2-7; D possibly corresponds to TRBD2 (5 bases). Germline V gene data show CDR1 as MNHEY and CDR2 as SVGEGT. The CDR3 is made up of 14 amino acids. The CDR3 region is CAISYEAGPYEQYF. The CDR3 DNA is TGTGCCATCAGTTACGAGGCGGGCCCCTACGAGCAGTACTTC.